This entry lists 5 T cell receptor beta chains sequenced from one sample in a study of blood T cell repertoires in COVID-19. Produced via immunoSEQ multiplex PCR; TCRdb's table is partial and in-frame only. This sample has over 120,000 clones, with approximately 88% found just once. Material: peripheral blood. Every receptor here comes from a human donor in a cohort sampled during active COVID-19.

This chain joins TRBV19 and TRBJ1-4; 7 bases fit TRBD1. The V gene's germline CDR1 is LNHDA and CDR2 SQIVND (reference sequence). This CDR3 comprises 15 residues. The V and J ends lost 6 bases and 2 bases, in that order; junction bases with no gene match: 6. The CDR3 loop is CASRARTGTNEKLFF. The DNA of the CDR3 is TGTGCCAGTAGGGCCCGGACAGGTACTAATGAAAAACTGTTTTTT.

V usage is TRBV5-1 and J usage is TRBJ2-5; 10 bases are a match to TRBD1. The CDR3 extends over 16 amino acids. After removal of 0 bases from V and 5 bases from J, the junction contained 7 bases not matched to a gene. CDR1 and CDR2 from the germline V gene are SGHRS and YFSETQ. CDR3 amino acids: CASSLASGQGRETQYF. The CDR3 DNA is TGCGCCAGCAGCTTGGCCTCGGGACAGGGGCGGGAGACCCAGTACTTC.

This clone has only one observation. The CDR3 spells CASSASGGATDTQYF. The CDR3 nucleotides are TGTGCCAGCAGCGCTAGCGGGGGGGCCACAGATACGCAGTATTTT. The V gene is TRBV9, the J gene TRBJ2-3, with 12 positions matching TRBD2. Losses at the gene ends were 3 bases for V and 2 bases for J; bases not matched to a gene: 1. The CDR3 has 15 residues. CDR1 and CDR2 (germline): SGDLS, YYNGEE. Together with reference TRBV9 and TRBJ2-3, the CDR3 gives the full variable domain: DSGVTQTPKHLITATGQRVTLRCSPRSGDLSVYWYQQSLDQGLQFLIQYYNGEERAKGNILERFSAQQFPDLHSELNLSSLELGDSALYFCASSASGGATDTQYFGPGTRLTVL.

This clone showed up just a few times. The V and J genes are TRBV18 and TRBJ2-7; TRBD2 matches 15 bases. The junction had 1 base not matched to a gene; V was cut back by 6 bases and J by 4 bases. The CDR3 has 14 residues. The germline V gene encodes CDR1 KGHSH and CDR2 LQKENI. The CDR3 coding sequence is TGTGCCAGCTCCGGGACTAGCGGGAGGTACGAGCAGTACGTC. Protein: CASSGTSGRYEQYV.

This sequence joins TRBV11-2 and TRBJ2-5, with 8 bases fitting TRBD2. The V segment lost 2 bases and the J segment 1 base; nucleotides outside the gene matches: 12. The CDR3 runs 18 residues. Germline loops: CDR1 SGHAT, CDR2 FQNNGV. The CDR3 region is CASSLTFVRREAQETQYF. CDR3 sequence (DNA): TGTGCCAGCAGCTTAACCTTCGTGCGGCGGGAGGCCCAAGAGACCCAGTACTTC. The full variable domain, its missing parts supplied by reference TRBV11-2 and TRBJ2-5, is EAGVAQSPRYKIIEKRQSVAFWCNPISGHATLYWYQQILGQGPKLLIQFQNNGVVDDSQLPKDRFSAERLKGVDSTLKIQPAKLEDSAVYLCASSLTFVRREAQETQYFGPGTRLLVL.